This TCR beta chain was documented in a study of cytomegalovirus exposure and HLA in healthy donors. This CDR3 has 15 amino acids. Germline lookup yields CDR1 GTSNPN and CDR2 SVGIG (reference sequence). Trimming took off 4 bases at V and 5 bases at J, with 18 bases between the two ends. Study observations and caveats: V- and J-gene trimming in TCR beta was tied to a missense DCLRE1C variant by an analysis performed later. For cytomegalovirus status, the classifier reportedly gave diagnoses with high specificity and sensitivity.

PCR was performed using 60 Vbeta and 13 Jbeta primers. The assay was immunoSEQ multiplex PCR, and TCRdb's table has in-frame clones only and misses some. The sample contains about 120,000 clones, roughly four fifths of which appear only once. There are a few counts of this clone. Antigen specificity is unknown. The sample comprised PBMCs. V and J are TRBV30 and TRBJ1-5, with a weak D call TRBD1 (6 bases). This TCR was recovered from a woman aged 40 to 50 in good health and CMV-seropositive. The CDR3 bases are TGTGCCTGGACACCCGGGGGGAGGACAGATCAGCCCCAGCATTTT. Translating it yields CAWTPGGRTDQPQHF.